The 15 T cell receptor beta chains given below trace back to one sample, sequenced in a study of CD8 T cells in ankylosing spondylitis. TCRdb ran MiXCR on the 5' RACE reads and lists one entry per CDR3 protein. The data contain about 250,000 distinct CDR3 sequences, about 24% of them singletons. The sample comprised blood, either unsorted or a sorted T cell fraction (not recorded which). These receptors originate from a male donor with ankylosing spondylitis or in good health (not recorded which).

By frequency in the sample, this clonotype is medium-sized. One end of the junction does not line up with germline, which may come from a read error. The V and J genes are TRBV10-3 and TRBJ2-1; 7 bases agree with TRBD2. The CDR3 loop spans 13 amino acids. Germline V gene sequence: CDR1 ENHRY, CDR2 SYGVKD. The CDR3 protein is CALRDGGIIGQFF. The CDR3 region has the DNA TGTGCCCTCAGGGACGGGGGGATTATAGGGCAGTTCTTC.

This clonotype was seen more than once but under ten times. This chain links TRBV6-1 with TRBJ2-2; TRBD2 agrees at 8 bases. The CDR3 is 15 residues long. V lost 6 bases to trimming and J lost 4 bases; unmatched junction nucleotides: 7. Germline V lookup: CDR1 MNHNS, CDR2 SASEGT. The CDR3 DNA reads as TGTGCCAGCAGACCCAGCGGGGGAGGCACCGGGGAGCTGTTTTTT. Protein sequence: CASRPSGGGTGELFF.

The chain employs TRBV20-1 and TRBJ2-7; 7 positions agree with TRBD2. Germline-derived CDR1 and CDR2 are DFQATT and SNEGSKA (reference sequence). With V trimmed by 1 base and J by 7 bases, 13 bases remained unmatched. The CDR3 covers 15 residues. DNA for the CDR3: TGCAGTGCTAGAGTTTTCGGGGGGAATCTAATAGAGCAGTACTTC. Translating gives CSARVFGGNLIEQYF.

With regard to this clonotype: The germline gene is not matched at one end of the junction; a read error may be the cause. The chain carries TRBV12-3 or TRBV12-4 and TRBJ2-5; TRBD1 aligns across 9 bases. The CDR3 covers 17 residues. DNA of the CDR3: TGTACCAGCAGTTTTATGCCCGGGACAGGGTTCGGGGAGACCCAGTACTTC. It encodes CTSSFMPGTGFGETQYF.

This sequence joins TRBV20-1 and TRBJ2-4; 7 bases line up with TRBD2. V shed 0 bases and J 5 bases; nucleotides not matched to a gene: 4. The CDR3 has 14 amino acids. CDR1 DFQATT and CDR2 SNEGSKA come from the germline V gene (reference sequence). The CDR3 DNA is TGCAGTGCTAGAGATGGGGGAGGGCAAAACATTCAGTACTTC. Its translation: CSARDGGGQNIQYF.

This rearrangement joins TRBV20-1 to TRBJ1-2; no firm D call. Trimming pared 3 bases from V and 5 bases from J, leaving 13 bases between. The V gene's germline CDR1 is DFQATT and CDR2 SNEGSKA (reference sequence). This CDR3 spans 13 amino acids. CDR3 sequence reads: CSASGKSGYGYTF. The DNA of the CDR3 is TGCAGTGCTAGTGGAAAGTCGGGTTATGGCTACACCTTC.

The chain is built from TRBV29-1 and TRBJ2-3; 8 bases agree with TRBD1. This CDR3 is 15 amino acids long. With V trimmed by 0 bases and J by 2 bases, 4 bases remained unmatched. The germline gives CDR1 SQVTM, CDR2 ANQGSEA. CDR3 sequence reads: CSVEDRTGNTDTQYF. The CDR3 DNA reads as TGCAGCGTTGAAGATAGGACAGGGAACACAGATACGCAGTATTTT.

This clonotype was picked up a small number of times. The chain carries TRBV11-2 and TRBJ2-3; 11 bases agree with TRBD2. Germline-derived CDR1 and CDR2 are SGHAT and FQNNGV. The CDR3 has 16 residues. The junction had 7 bases not matched to a gene; V was cut back by 5 bases and J by 3 bases. The CDR3 here is CASSPDSGGGTDTQYF. The CDR3 region has the DNA TGTGCCAGCAGCCCAGATAGCGGGGGGGGGACAGATACGCAGTATTTT.

This clonotype was seen many times. The chain has TRBV29-1 and TRBJ1-1; no clear D. The CDR3 has 13 amino acids. The germline CDR1 and CDR2 sequences are SQVTM and ANQGSEA. The V end lost 4 bases, the J end lost 1 base, and 10 bases lay between the germline ends. CDR3: CSVAGRTNTEAFF. In nucleotides, the CDR3 is TGCAGCGTTGCGGGGAGGACGAACACTGAAGCTTTCTTT. Full variable domain (rest looked up from reference TRBV29-1 and TRBJ1-1): SAVISQKPSRDICQRGTSLTIQCQVDSQVTMMFWYRQQPGQSLTLIATANQGSEATYESGFVIDKFPISRPNLTFSTLTVSNMSPEDSSIYLCSVAGRTNTEAFFGQGTRLTVV.

This clonotype was seen at least ten times. The rearrangement uses TRBV12-3 or TRBV12-4 and TRBJ2-4; no clear D. CDR3 size: 15 residues. Trimming removed 4 bases at V and 0 bases at J, with 10 bases between. The DNA of the CDR3 is TGTGCCAGCAGTTCCAGTCCACTAGCCAAAAACATTCAGTACTTC. Translating gives CASSSSPLAKNIQYF.

This clonotype was counted ten times or more. The gene calls are TRBV6-2 or TRBV6-3 and TRBJ2-6; D call uncertain. CDR1 and CDR2 (germline): MNHEY, SVGEGT. The CDR3 is 13 residues long. V dropped 0 bases and J dropped 3 bases, with 0 bases sitting between them. CDR3 in DNA: TGTGCCAGCAGTTACTCTGGGGCCAACGTCCTGACTTTC. Residues: CASSYSGANVLTF.

This clonotype was counted at least ten times. V and J are TRBV7-9 and TRBJ1-2; no clear D. CDR1 and CDR2 (germline): SEHNR, FQNEAQ (reference sequence). The CDR3 totals 12 residues. V lost 1 base and J lost 5, with 5 bases in between. The CDR3 DNA reads TGTGCCAGCAGCTTAGGAGGGTATGGCTACACCTTC. As protein: CASSLGGYGYTF.

This clonotype has more than one count but fewer than ten. CDR3 in amino acids: CASTRGTPGGDTQYF. The CDR3 DNA reads TGTGCCAGCACCCGGGGGACGCCTGGGGGAGATACGCAGTATTTT. The chain recombines TRBV6-1 with TRBJ2-3; possible D gene TRBD2, 6 bases. CDR1 is MNHNS and CDR2 is SASEGT in the germline V gene. V was shortened by 7 bases and J by 5 bases, with 19 bases between the two germline ends. This CDR3 contains 15 residues.

The sample holds a few counts of this clonotype. The V and J genes are TRBV20-1 and TRBJ1-2, with D possibly matching TRBD1 (5 bases). Germline V gives CDR1 DFQATT, CDR2 SNEGSKA (reference sequence). The length of the CDR3 is 11 residues. V dropped 5 bases and J dropped 3 bases, with 7 bases sitting between them. CDR3 DNA: TGCAGTGCTCCGGGGGACTATGGCTACACCTTC. Translation: CSAPGDYGYTF.

This clonotype came up many times. This sequence joins TRBV21-1 and TRBJ1-3; no check of the table's D call, TRBD1, against the DNA was made. TRBV21-1 is a documented pseudogene. This CDR3 has 16 amino acids. The CDR3 DNA is TGTGCCAGCAGCAGGATTCGGGACAGGTCAAGAGGCACCATATATTTT. It specifies CASSRIRDRSRGTIYF.